This T cell receptor beta chain comes out of a study of human T cells and chemical hapten exposure (dated by TCRdb to 2020 to 2023). About the investigation overall: Libraries were pooled for sequencing, and per-sample TCR yields varied mainly because of small differences in library volumes within the pool. Both TCR alpha and TCR beta chains were sequenced from each blood RNA sample. In alopecia patients, the study followed how the peripheral blood TCR repertoire changed in vivo over primary and secondary sensitization to diphenylcyclopropenone (DPC), a hapten.

As encoded in the germline V gene, CDR1 is MNHEY while CDR2 is SVGAGI. The germline ends are 17 bases apart after V is trimmed by 3 bases and J by 3 bases. The CDR3 runs 16 residues from the cysteine to the phenylalanine. Just the 48-base CDR3 DNA is kept, in frame starting at base 1. Library preparation employed RACE. This sample was sequenced with a NextSeq 500. Library preparation attached unique molecular identifiers to individual cDNA molecules for quantitative, reproducible TCR counting. As for the original processing: The median number of TCRs per sample was around 100,000, ranging from roughly 20,000 to 690,600. V, J and CDR3 annotation of the TCR reads was carried out using the Decombinator software suite. For PS versus PT1 abundance plots, all samples were subsampled to the same number of TCRs (28,000). Expanded TCRs were defined as absent before sensitization and observed at least eight times at the 2-week time point. The raw public data were reprocessed by TCRdb itself: fastp quality trimming at Q25, MiXCR clonotype calling, in-frame beta chains only. Rows with a matching CDR3 protein are joined into one entry that keeps the most common DNA and genes. The V and J calls follow TCRdb's processing rather than the paper's. The sample table shows under 45,000 distinct CDR3 sequences, and less than 5.5% are seen once. The ten largest clones add up to about 13% of the sample.

The time point label, read with the paper, signifies: healthy volunteer bleed at 6 weeks. Total RNA was isolated from unfractionated whole blood collected in Tempus Blood RNA tubes. Five healthy volunteers served as TCR sequencing controls and were bled at day 0, 2 weeks and 6 weeks. The table lists this clonotype with many counts. Its antigen remains undetermined. Base quality data are lacking; no much larger clone is found one base away. Broad study findings and their caveats: After repeated subsampling, changes were observed in the strength of the expansion versus patch-test correlation and in the threshold at which the correlation became significant. DPC sensitization did not change how many TCRs were above 1 in 1000 frequency, and no evidence was found of alterations in global repertoire structure.

This receptor chain uses TRBV6-5 and TRBJ1-2; the D gene lacks a confident call. This clonotype was sampled from a human donor in good health. Some clones in this sample may be carry-over from other donors' samples. Sequencing was performed on whole blood. The sequenced DNA: TGTGCCAGCAGTTATACGGGATCTAATACGGACTATGGCTACACCTTC. It codes for CASSYTGSNTDYGYTF.